This T cell receptor (beta chain) came from a study of blood T cells in healthy people across ages. Primed by a sample-barcoded 5' primer and a J-beta primer mix, a second PCR proceeded for about 7 to 12 cycles. TCRdb passed the 5' RACE reads through MiXCR, listing each CDR3 protein once. The sample yields some 1 million distinct CDR3 sequences, 40% to 45% seen once. Individuals who donated were healthy Caucasians from Russia aged roughly 6 to 95. The CDR3 loop spans 13 amino acids. The germline CDR1 and CDR2 sequences are SQVTM and ANQGSEA. V lost 6 bases to trimming and J lost 1 base, with 12 bases between them. As to this clonotype: As yet, its antigen is unknown.

Points from the study as a whole: Estimates drawn from one million T cells were deemed to understate diversity.

The sequence was collected from a woman aged 60-75 years in good health. The rearrangement links TRBV29-1 to TRBJ2-5; a possible D gene is TRBD1 (5 bases). The sample consisted of blood. The CDR3 nucleotides are TGCAGCGTGGACAAGGCCTTCCAAGAGACCCAGTACTTC. As protein: CSVDKAFQETQYF.